This T cell receptor beta chain emerged from a study of cytomegalovirus exposure and HLA in healthy donors (dated by TCRdb to 2016 to 2017). About the investigation overall: An earlier analysis of roughly 500 of the donors reported about 300 Gb of sequence data and 95 million to 140 million unique TCR beta sequences obtained from approximately 180 million T cells. About 280 gigabases of sequencing data and 70 million to 85 million unique TCR sequences were included in an early release covering over 600 HLA-typed donors. Of the 350 to 400 genotyped donors, approximately 83% fell in the genetic ancestry cluster associated with self-reported Caucasian donors. The aim of the study was to test whether cataloging public T cell receptors could identify signatures of past pathogen exposure. Using immunosequencing, the study profiled T cell repertoires from about 610 subjects and related those repertoires to cytomegalovirus serostatus. Besides the first cohort of some 670 subjects, a separate validation cohort made up of roughly 120 different subjects was used. High-throughput TCR immunosequencing, statistical association of individual TCRs with disease status, and machine learning were combined to predict cytomegalovirus infection status. A later analysis re-analyzed previously published TCR beta repertoires from 500 to 700 donors and added high-resolution HLA genotyping to study TCR occurrence patterns. Rather than using new phenotypic data, the later analysis identified candidate immune exposures from TCR beta sequences and from how often those sequences occurred across donors. An earlier analysis of a few hundred of the donors applied high-throughput TCR beta sequencing to assess whether each TCR beta V gene segment acted as functional or pseudogenic. Donor age, sex, ethnicity and CMV serostatus were compiled together with the repertoire data. Genome-wide SNP genotypes for about three fifths of the 666 donors were used in a later genetic analysis, which treated that subset as a discovery cohort. All discovery cohort repertoires had been generated on a single sequencing platform. HLA typing included class I and class II loci at four-digit resolution. Typing coverage differed by locus: A, B, C, DRB1 and DQB1 were typed in roughly 620-640 donors, DQA1 in approximately 520, DPA1 in some 610, and DPB1 in 400 to 480. Roughly five DR-DQ haplotypes were handled as single units for association and clustering, since linkage in the cohort was strong. On average, about 240,000 unique TCR beta nucleotide sequences were sequenced per donor among roughly 430 genotyped donors of the cohort, with roughly 18% of those sequences being non-productive.

The cohort comprised some 730 healthy bone marrow donors. At the time of sampling, every cohort member was nominally healthy, though immune exposures that went unrecorded were likely present. The donor tested CMV seropositive, placing the donor among the approximately 310 seropositive members of the cohort. Every donor gave a peripheral blood sample, and the peripheral blood mononuclear cells from that sample were used for TCR beta sequencing. The Qiagen DNeasy Blood Extraction Kit was used to extract genomic DNA from the blood cell samples. Overall study outcomes, separate from this receptor: In an earlier analysis of some 550 of the donors, most TCR beta V segments were observed in productive rearrangements about 87% or about 30% of the time, broadly matching IMGT annotations. Strong co-occurrence of HLA alleles, especially DR and DQ, made assigning TCR associations to individual alleles difficult. According to a later analysis, most CMV-associated TCR beta chains appeared to be HLA-restricted, and the HLA associations seemed to be driven largely by CMV exposure. According to a later genetic analysis, donors in an Asian-associated ancestry cluster had fewer N-insertions in productive TCRs than the roughly 670-donor mean. The presence/absence analyses assumed that sequencing depth was roughly uniform across donors, and that assumption may not be true. The 87-base-pair reads could not distinguish some IMGT-functional V segments, including TRBV6-2 and TRBV6-3, so those segments were excluded. Linkage disequilibrium might explain the correlated functional status among segregating V segments, but an unknown experimental factor could not be excluded. According to the authors, the approach could potentially be generalized to other disease states and immunological phenotypes. A few of the identified cytomegalovirus-associated TCR beta chains were confirmed in vitro to be specific for cytomegalovirus antigens. Because counts were too low, seventeen rarely observed V segments, including chromosome 9 orphons, were excluded from the earlier analysis of several hundred of the donors. A later analysis reported that several top co-occurrence clusters appeared linked to parvovirus B19, influenza, CMV and Epstein-Barr virus. The sequencing pipeline was judged likely to have produced a cluster of highly shared sequence variants as a technical artifact. The study gave a list of some 150 TCR beta chains associated with cytomegalovirus. A later analysis associated 17,000 or so TCR beta sequences with specific HLA alleles at a false discovery rate of 0.05. Because HLA typing was unavailable for some donors at each locus, only the typed subset was used in association tests. The classifier was reported to diagnose cytomegalovirus status with high specificity and sensitivity in both the original cohort and the validation cohort. Most TCR sequences were seen in very few donors, while some public TCRs were found in many individuals. In a later analysis, HLA-associated TCR beta chains showed more clonal expansion and lower generation probabilities than non-associated chains that were equally common. A later genetic analysis associated a missense DCLRE1C variant with V-gene and J-gene trimming of TCR beta chains, and an independent cohort replicated the association. In a later analysis, the rate of TCR association differed among HLA loci, with DRB1 alleles having the most associated TCRs and HLA-C alleles having the fewest. Immune exposure information for the cohort was limited to CMV serostatus. This cohort had only TCR beta chains sequenced, and the lack of alpha or paired-chain data limited which features could be detected. A further reported finding was that TCR beta sequences accurately predicted the HLA-A and HLA-B alleles for most subjects in the first cohort.

A word on this clone: Its antigen target is currently unknown. No much larger clone exists at a distance of one base, and base qualities are not known.

CDR1 and CDR2, per the germline V gene, are SGHRS and YFSETQ. The CDR3, cysteine through phenylalanine, is 13 amino acids long. Solely the CDR3 DNA is kept, with 39 bases framed from the first base. The junction shows trimming of 2 bases on V and 1 base on J, plus 6 bases between the germline ends. Libraries were built with the immunoSEQ multiplex PCR assay. A mixture of 60 forward primers for TCR Vbeta segments and 13 reverse primers for TCR Jbeta segments was used in the multiplex PCR. Amplification of the CDR3 region of rearranged TCR beta genes was performed with a multiplex PCR assay on genomic DNA. The amplified TCR beta libraries were sequenced on the Illumina HiSeq System as 87-base-pair reads. As for how the authors treated the data: A later analysis counted approximately 74 million unique TCR beta chains across the 670 or so repertoires, and roughly 11 million of these chains were shared by at least two donors. A nearest-neighbor algorithm error-corrected the raw reads and collapsed the reads into unique sequences, merging closely related sequences to remove PCR and sequencing errors. Alignment of CDR3 sequences to IMGT reference sequences was used to assign V, D and J gene segments. Each retained sequence needed at least a six-nucleotide match to both a V gene segment and a J gene segment. Rearrangements were called productive when the CDR3 lacked stop codons and stayed in frame with V and J; all others were non-productive. CDR3 was defined according to IMGT convention as the region running from the second conserved V-encoded cysteine to the conserved J-encoded phenylalanine. In an earlier analysis of just under 600 of the donors, sequences lacking an unambiguous match to a single V gene segment were excluded. An earlier analysis of 587 of the donors classified V segments as functional when productive rearrangements were above 56.7% and as segregating when the standard deviation between donors was above 5%. A statistical classification framework was developed to diagnose cytomegalovirus status using the catalog of TCR beta chain sequences. A later analysis assigned V and J genes by comparing TCR nucleotide sequences with IMGT/GENE-DB human TR gene sequences. A later analysis assigned CDR3 sequences and most-parsimonious VDJ recombination scenarios with the TCRdist pipeline. In a later analysis, each TCR beta chain was defined by its CDR3 amino acid sequence together with its V-gene family, and reads lacking a unique V-gene family were excluded. As a way to deal with suspected cross-contamination and a sequencing artifact, a later analysis dropped under 600 nucleotide sequences that were highly shared and had low generation probability. In a later analysis, a clonal expansion index was calculated for each public chain from normalized within-repertoire ranks of inferred template counts. A later analysis computed generation probabilities with a VDJ recombination model fitted to out-of-frame rearrangements, and checked the results against IGoR. In a later analysis, hypergeometric tests were used to score TCR-TCR, TCR-HLA and TCR-CMV co-occurrence, with a repertoire-size bias correction applied to TCR pairs. A later analysis estimated false discovery rates by permuting HLA or CMV assignments 20 times. A later analysis grouped co-occurring TCRs with DBSCAN, adding TCRdist sequence similarity when clustering within HLA-allele-positive subsets. For co-occurrence clustering, repertoires with fewer than 30,000 or more than 120,000 public chains were excluded, along with five repertoires with anomalous nucleotide sharing. TCRdb obtained this table from immuneACCESS and retained in-frame rearrangements with V and J assigned. These tables miss some clones; where compared with another copy, unresolved V genes account for less than half of the shortfall, and the remainder is unexplained. That table supplies the V and J calls and clone size; D and trimming were determined from the DNA. The table for this sample lists 150,000 to 200,000 clones; roughly 10% of them were counted only once. The ten largest make up 1% to 1.5% of the sample.

Sequenced material: PBMCs. The chain couples TRBV5-1 to TRBJ1-1; TRBD1 could be the D gene, as 5 bases match. The source is a woman younger than 45 in good health and CMV-seropositive. The CDR3 amino acid sequence is: CASSLGANTEAFF. The DNA reads TGCGCCAGCAGCTTAGGGGCGAACACTGAAGCTTTCTTT.